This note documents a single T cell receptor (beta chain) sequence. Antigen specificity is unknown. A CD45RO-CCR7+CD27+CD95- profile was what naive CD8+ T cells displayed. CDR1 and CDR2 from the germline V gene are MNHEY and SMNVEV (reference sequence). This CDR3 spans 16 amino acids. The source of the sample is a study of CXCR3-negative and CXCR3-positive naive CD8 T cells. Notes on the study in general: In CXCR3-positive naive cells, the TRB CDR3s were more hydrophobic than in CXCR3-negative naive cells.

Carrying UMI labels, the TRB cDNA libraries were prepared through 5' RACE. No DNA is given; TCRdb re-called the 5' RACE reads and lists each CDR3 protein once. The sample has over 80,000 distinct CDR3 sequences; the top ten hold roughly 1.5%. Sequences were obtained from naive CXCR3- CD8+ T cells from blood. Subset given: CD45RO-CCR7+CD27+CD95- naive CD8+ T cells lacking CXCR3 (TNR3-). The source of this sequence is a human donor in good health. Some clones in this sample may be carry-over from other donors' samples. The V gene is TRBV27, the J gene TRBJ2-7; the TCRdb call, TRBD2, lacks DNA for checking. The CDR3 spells CASSPPRTSESYEQYF.